Below are 30 T cell receptor beta chains sequenced from a single sample in a study of blood T cell repertoires in COVID-19. Libraries were prepared by immunoSEQ multiplex PCR; TCRdb keeps only in-frame clonotypes and omits some of them. The sample lists tens of thousands of clones, around 83% occurring once. The sample was peripheral blood. Receptors were obtained from a man between 65 and 85 years old with acute or convalescent COVID-19.

The V gene is TRBV5-4, the J gene TRBJ2-7; 8 nucleotides line up with TRBD1. The ends lost 4 bases at V and 6 bases at J; junction bases unmatched: 12. This CDR3 is 15 amino acids long. The V gene's germline CDR1 is SGHNT and CDR2 YYREEE (reference sequence). CDR3 nucleotides: TGTGCCAGCAGCCCTAAGACTCCCCAGGGGGCCGAGCAGTACTTC. Translated: CASSPKTPQGAEQYF.

The rearrangement joins TRBV5-6 to TRBJ2-1; TRBD2 agrees at 7 bases. This CDR3 spans 15 amino acids. With 0 bases clipped from V and 4 bases from J, the junction kept 4 bases outside the gene matches. Germline V lookup: CDR1 SGHDT, CDR2 YYEEEE. CDR3 bases: TGTGCCAGCAGCTTGGGCGGGGGAGCTTACAATGAGCAGTTCTTC. Protein product: CASSLGGGAYNEQFF.

The sample holds a few counts of this clone. The genes are TRBV10-3 and TRBJ2-7; 10 nucleotides match TRBD2. Unmatched junction bases numbered 6, after V lost 4 bases and J lost 3 bases. The V gene's germline CDR1 is ENHRY and CDR2 SYGVKD. CDR3 size: 15 residues. CDR3 DNA: TGTGCCATCAGTGTAGGTCTAGCGGGAGACTACGAGCAGTACTTC. Translated: CAISVGLAGDYEQYF.

The J gene is TRBJ1-5, the V gene TRBV9; 7 bases agree with TRBD1. CDR1 and CDR2 (germline): SGDLS, YYNGEE. There are 13 residues in the CDR3. Losses at the gene ends were 6 bases for V and 6 bases for J; bases not matched to a gene: 6. DNA for the CDR3: TGTGCCAGCAAGGGGGCGCGCGGTCAGCCCCAGCATTTT. Residues: CASKGARGQPQHF.

The rearrangement uses TRBV5-1 and TRBJ1-1; a possible D gene is TRBD1 (6 bases). V was clipped by 2 bases and J by 4 bases, with 15 bases between them. This CDR3 has 15 residues. Germline CDR1 reads SGHRS; CDR2 reads YFSETQ. CDR3 DNA: TGCGCCAGCAGCTTCTCACAGGGATCTGGCACTGAAGCTTTCTTT. The encoded protein is CASSFSQGSGTEAFF.

The rearrangement links TRBV28 to TRBJ2-3; 16 bases line up with TRBD2. After removal of 6 bases from V and 4 bases from J, the junction contained 7 bases not matched to a gene. Germline CDR1 and CDR2: MDHEN and SYDVKM. This CDR3 comprises 17 residues. CDR3 region: CASRGGTSGRAPDTQYF. The CDR3 DNA sequence: TGTGCCAGCAGGGGAGGGACTAGCGGGAGGGCCCCAGATACGCAGTATTTT.

This chain uses TRBV18 with TRBJ2-5; D is undetermined. V dropped 3 bases and J dropped 1 base, with 12 bases sitting between them. Germline CDR1 is KGHSH and CDR2 is LQKENI. This CDR3 is 15 amino acids long. CDR3 protein: CASSPSGQPQETQYF. CDR3 bases: TGTGCCAGCTCACCGAGTGGGCAACCCCAAGAGACCCAGTACTTC.

The genes are TRBV5-4 and TRBJ1-1, with 10 bases matching TRBD1. The junction had 5 bases not matched to a gene; V was cut back by 4 bases and J by 5 bases. This CDR3 is 14 amino acids long. From germline, CDR1 is SGHNT and CDR2 YYREEE (reference sequence). CDR3 nucleotides: TGTGCCAGCAGCCCGGACAGGGGGAAGACTGAAGCTTTCTTT. This encodes CASSPDRGKTEAFF. Using reference TRBV5-4 and TRBJ1-1 for the parts outside the CDR3, the full variable domain is ETGVTQSPTHLIKTRGQQVTLRCSSQSGHNTVSWYQQALGQGPQFIFQYYREEENGRGNFPPRFSGLQFPNYSSELNVNALELDDSALYLCASSPDRGKTEAFFGQGTRLTVV.

This clone is classed as medium-sized. J is TRBJ2-5 and V is TRBV6-4; 9 nucleotides agree with TRBD2. The CDR3 covers 17 residues. Germline V lookup: CDR1 MRHNA, CDR2 SNTAGT. V gave up 2 bases and J gave up 6 bases; unmatched junction bases: 13. The CDR3: CASSDPHRLAGKKTQYF. The CDR3 DNA sequence: TGTGCCAGCAGTGACCCCCATAGGCTAGCGGGAAAAAAGACCCAGTACTTC.

The chain combines TRBV13 with TRBJ2-3; 9 bases align to TRBD2. The junction had 7 bases not matched to a gene; V was cut back by 1 base and J by 2 bases. Germline CDR1 is PRHDT and CDR2 is FYEKMQ (reference sequence). The CDR3 is 17 residues long. In DNA form, the CDR3 reads TGTGCCAGCAGCTTAGCGCTAGCGGGGTCATTCACAGATACGCAGTATTTT. It specifies CASSLALAGSFTDTQYF.

The chain couples TRBV4-3 to TRBJ2-5; TRBD2 matches 8 bases. Germline CDR1 and CDR2: LGHNA and YSLEER. The junction had 6 bases not matched to a gene; V was cut back by 0 bases and J by 3 bases. The CDR3 covers 16 residues. The CDR3 DNA follows: TGCGCCAGCAGCCAAGACCTGGGACTAGGAGAAGAGACCCAGTACTTC. Protein sequence: CASSQDLGLGEETQYF.

This clone was picked up a small number of times. The chain has TRBV7-9 and TRBJ2-7; possibly TRBD1 for D (5 bases). The length of the CDR3 is 14 residues. Between the trimmed V and J ends, which lost 5 bases and 3 bases, there was a span of 14 bases. In germline, CDR1 is SEHNR, CDR2 FQNEAQ (reference sequence). This CDR3 reads CASSPDLRGYEQYF. The DNA of the CDR3 is TGTGCCAGCAGCCCCGACCTTAGGGGCTACGAGCAGTACTTC. Using reference TRBV7-9 and TRBJ2-7 for the parts outside the CDR3, the full variable domain is DTGVSQNPRHKITKRGQNVTFRCDPISEHNRLYWYRQTLGQGPEFLTYFQNEAQLEKSRLLSDRFSAERPKGSFSTLEIQRTEQGDSAMYLCASSPDLRGYEQYFGPGTRLTVT.

V is TRBV19 and J is TRBJ1-1, with D perhaps matching TRBD1 (5 bases). The length of the CDR3 is 13 residues. V was cut by 5 bases and J by 1 base, with 8 bases left in between. Per the germline V gene, CDR1 is LNHDA and CDR2 is SQIVND (reference sequence). CDR3 bases: TGTGCCAGTAGTCTGACAGAGAACACTGAAGCTTTCTTT. Translated: CASSLTENTEAFF. The whole variable domain, remainder taken from reference TRBV19 and TRBJ1-1, is DGGITQSPKYLFRKEGQNVTLSCEQNLNHDAMYWYRQDPGQGLRLIYYSQIVNDFQKGDIAEGYSVSREKKESFPLTVTSAQKNPTAFYLCASSLTENTEAFFGQGTRLTVV.

This clone was counted between two and nine times. V usage is TRBV5-1 and J usage is TRBJ1-2; the D is unclear. Trimming cost V 2 bases and J 1 base, with 6 bases left between them. The length of the CDR3 is 13 residues. The germline V gene encodes CDR1 SGHRS and CDR2 YFSETQ. The CDR3 is CASSFEGNYGYTF. In DNA, the CDR3 is TGCGCCAGCAGCTTCGAGGGTAACTATGGCTACACCTTC.

The J gene is TRBJ2-7, the V gene TRBV11-2, with 10 bases identical to TRBD2. The V and J ends lost 3 bases and 4 bases, in that order; junction bases with no gene match: 3. The V gene's germline CDR1 is SGHAT and CDR2 FQNNGV. CDR3 length: 14 residues. For the CDR3, the DNA is TGTGCCAGCAGCTTTGCTAGCGGGAGTTACGAGCAGTACTTC. This encodes CASSFASGSYEQYF.

J is TRBJ1-6 and V is TRBV6-2 or TRBV6-3, with 7 bases that match TRBD1. The V gene end was trimmed by 6 bases and the J gene end by 7 bases; junction bases not matched to a gene: 9. Germline V gives CDR1 MNHEY, CDR2 SVGEGT. The CDR3 has 15 residues. CDR3 coding DNA: TGTGCCAGCAGCCCCTCACAGGGGAGGAATTCACCCCTCCACTTT. Residues: CASSPSQGRNSPLHF.

The count of this clone is one. The chain combines TRBV4-3 with TRBJ2-2; possible D gene TRBD2, 5 bases. CDR3 length: 14 residues. V gave up 0 bases and J gave up 4 bases, with 6 bases separating them. Per the germline V gene, CDR1 is LGHNA and CDR2 is YSLEER. CDR3 sequence (DNA): TGCGCCAGCAGCCAAGAAGAGGGCACCGGGGAGCTGTTTTTT. Its protein product is CASSQEEGTGELFF.

The chain joins TRBV7-2 to TRBJ2-5, with a weak D call TRBD2 (5 bases). The CDR3 is made up of 15 amino acids. Per the germline V gene, CDR1 is SGHTA and CDR2 is FQGNSA. Trimming left V 0 bases short and J 7 bases short, with 15 bases between. The CDR3 spells CASSLAASGGGTQYF. The CDR3 DNA sequence: TGTGCCAGCAGCTTAGCGGCCAGCGGAGGAGGGACCCAGTACTTC.

The chain joins TRBV10-3 to TRBJ1-6; 9 bases match TRBD1. Per germline, CDR1 ENHRY and CDR2 SYGVKD. CDR3 length equals 16 residues. Trimming at V came to 8 bases and at J to 5 bases, leaving 10 bases not matched to a gene. CDR3 bases: TGTGCCATCTCGATCGGACAGGGGAGGAATAATTCACCCCTCCACTTT. Translated, it gives CAISIGQGRNNSPLHF.

The rearrangement joins TRBV11-2 to TRBJ2-1, with 14 bases identical to TRBD2. Germline V gene data show CDR1 as SGHAT and CDR2 as FQNNGV. V shed 5 bases and J 8 bases; nucleotides not matched to a gene: 8. The CDR3 covers 16 residues. CDR3: CASSRRLAGGLYEQFF. The CDR3, as DNA: TGTGCCAGCAGCCGCCGACTAGCGGGAGGGCTCTATGAGCAGTTCTTC.

The chain is built from TRBV28 and TRBJ1-5; possibly TRBD1 for D (5 bases). CDR3 size: 16 residues. Germline V gene lookup returns CDR1 MDHEN and CDR2 SYDVKM. V lost 2 bases and J lost 5, with 16 bases in between. The CDR3, as DNA: TGTGCCAGCAGTTTACCCAGGCCGACAGTTCATCAGCCCCAGCATTTT. Translated, it gives CASSLPRPTVHQPQHF.

The chain couples TRBV5-1 to TRBJ2-1; no definite D call. This CDR3 has 13 residues. The germline V gene encodes CDR1 SGHRS and CDR2 YFSETQ. V dropped 2 bases and J dropped 3 bases, with 6 bases sitting between them. The CDR3 sequence: CASSLASYNEQFF. In DNA, the CDR3 is TGCGCCAGCAGCTTAGCTAGCTACAATGAGCAGTTCTTC.

The chain employs TRBV6-5 and TRBJ1-4; the match to TRBD1 covers 12 bases. Germline assignment: CDR1 MNHEY and CDR2 SVGAGI. After removal of 6 bases from V and 8 bases from J, the junction contained 4 bases not matched to a gene. The length of the CDR3 is 14 residues. In nucleotides, the CDR3 is TGTGCCAGCAGAAGGGACAGGGGGCTCGAAAAACTGTTTTTT. Translation: CASRRDRGLEKLFF.

This sequence joins TRBV7-2 and TRBJ1-1; D not resolved. The germline gives CDR1 SGHTA, CDR2 FQGNSA. The V and J ends lost 1 base and 0 bases respectively, with 12 bases between them. This CDR3 is built from 16 residues. The CDR3 DNA follows: TGTGCCAGCAGCTTAGGGATTCTAGTCTTGAACACTGAAGCTTTCTTT. Its protein is CASSLGILVLNTEAFF. Using reference TRBV7-2 and TRBJ1-1 for the parts outside the CDR3, the full variable domain is GAGVSQSPSNKVTEKGKDVELRCDPISGHTALYWYRQSLGQGLEFLIYFQGNSAPDKSGLPSDRFSAERTGGSVSTLTIQRTQQEDSAVYLCASSLGILVLNTEAFFGQGTRLTVV.

This clone was seen a few times. The chain is built from TRBV28 and TRBJ1-4, with 11 positions matching TRBD1. CDR1 is MDHEN and CDR2 is SYDVKM in the germline V gene. This CDR3 contains 15 residues. Losses at the gene ends were 2 bases for V and 8 bases for J; bases not matched to a gene: 4. CDR3 DNA sequence: TGTGCCAGCAGTTTAGGAGGGACAGGGGGAGAAAAACTGTTTTTT. Translated, it gives CASSLGGTGGEKLFF.

The chain recombines TRBV27 with TRBJ1-1; perhaps TRBD1 as D (5 bases). V lost 5 bases, J lost 1 base, and 11 bases lay in between. Looked up from germline, CDR1 is MNHEY and CDR2 is SMNVEV (reference sequence). This CDR3 has 14 residues. Written as DNA, the CDR3 is TGTGCCAGCAGTCCCCACCAGGGGAACACTGAAGCTTTCTTT. Translated, it gives CASSPHQGNTEAFF.

The chain is built from TRBV4-3 and TRBJ2-5; D not certain. The CDR3 covers 18 residues. Germline V lookup: CDR1 LGHNA, CDR2 YSLEER. The V end was cut by 0 bases, the J end by 0 bases, with 17 bases between. DNA of the CDR3: TGCGCCAGCAGCCAAGACCCTCTTGGCACGGAGTACCAAGAGACCCAGTACTTC. Protein sequence: CASSQDPLGTEYQETQYF.

This sequence joins TRBV19 and TRBJ1-2; a weak D match, TRBD1 (6 bases). From germline, CDR1 is LNHDA and CDR2 SQIVND (reference sequence). This CDR3 is built from 14 residues. Trimming took off 1 base at V and 7 bases at J, with 13 bases between the two ends. The CDR3 DNA reads TGTGCCAGTAGTATAGTGGGGGCGCGGGCTGGCTACACCTTC. This codes for CASSIVGARAGYTF.

The J gene is TRBJ1-2, the V gene TRBV20-1, with TRBD1 identical over 8 bases. The CDR3 extends over 16 amino acids. Losses at the gene ends were 3 bases for V and 4 bases for J; bases not matched to a gene: 13. CDR1 is DFQATT and CDR2 is SNEGSKA in the germline V gene (reference sequence). The CDR3 nucleotides are TGCAGTGCTAGTGGGACAGGCTTCCAATGGGGCTATGGCTACACCTTC. Its translation: CSASGTGFQWGYGYTF.

The chain joins TRBV3-1 (or the pseudogene TRBV3-2) to TRBJ1-2; tentatively, D is TRBD1 (5 bases). Trimming shortened V by 3 bases and J by 2 bases, and 10 bases separated the two germline ends. Per germline, CDR1 LGHDT and CDR2 YNNKEL (reference sequence). The CDR3 spans 14 residues. The CDR3 here is CASSQGGTNYGYTF. The CDR3 DNA reads TGTGCCAGCAGCCAGGGGGGTACCAACTATGGCTACACCTTC.